These 32 T cell receptor beta chains originate from one sample sequenced in a study of blood T cell repertoires in COVID-19. Here immunoSEQ multiplex PCR was the method, and the copy in TCRdb shows in-frame clones only, minus some. The sample contains about 150,000 clones, roughly 80% of which appear only once. The sample consisted of PBMCs or T cells enriched from blood (not recorded which). The receptor set was obtained from a woman between 50 and 59 years old who had recovered from COVID-19.

J is TRBJ1-2 and V is TRBV7-2; a possible D gene is TRBD1 (5 bases). V was cut by 5 bases and J by 4 bases, with 20 bases left in between. Germline V gene lookup returns CDR1 SGHTA and CDR2 FQGNSA. This CDR3 has 16 amino acids. The CDR3 loop reads CASSPGNGRLIYGYTF. In nucleotides, the CDR3 is TGTGCCAGCAGCCCAGGGAATGGCCGCCTTATCTATGGCTACACCTTC.

There are a few counts of this clone. Here the CDR3 DNA reads TGTGCCAGCAGTGCCGGGACAGACACAAGCTCCTATAATTCACCCCTCCACTTT. The encoded protein is CASSAGTDTSSYNSPLHF. This chain joins TRBV6-1 and TRBJ1-6, with 7 bases lining up with TRBD1. The trim removed 4 bases at V and 0 bases at J, leaving 9 bases unmatched. Germline V CDR1 and CDR2: MNHNS, SASEGT. CDR3 size: 18 residues.

This clone was seen a handful of times. The chain uses TRBV6-1 and TRBJ1-6; 9 bases are a match to TRBD1. The CDR3 contains 15 residues. The germline CDR1 and CDR2 sequences are MNHNS and SASEGT. Trimming took 2 bases from V and 7 from J; bases not matched to a gene: 3. CDR3 in DNA: TGTGCCAGCAGTGAATCCGGGACAGGGAATTCACCCCTCCACTTT. The encoded protein is CASSESGTGNSPLHF.

The sample holds a few counts of this clone. This rearrangement joins TRBV28 to TRBJ2-2; D gene unclear. This CDR3 spans 12 amino acids. Trimming stripped 7 bases from V and 8 bases from J, with 11 bases between. Germline V gene data show CDR1 as MDHEN and CDR2 as SYDVKM. The CDR3 is CASNEVYGELFF. The CDR3 region has the DNA TGTGCCAGCAACGAGGTTTATGGGGAGCTGTTTTTT.

The J gene is TRBJ2-5, the V gene TRBV5-4; TRBD2 matches at 9 bases. This CDR3 has 16 amino acids. Germline lookup yields CDR1 SGHNT and CDR2 YYREEE (reference sequence). V trimming: 1 base; J trimming: 5 bases; junction bases outside the gene matches: 9. The CDR3, as DNA: TGTGCCAGCAGCTTGATGTCGCGGGGGGGCCCTGAGACCCAGTACTTC. Translating it yields CASSLMSRGGPETQYF.

The rearrangement uses TRBV19 and TRBJ2-2; D possibly corresponds to TRBD2 (6 bases). V shed 5 bases and J shed 7 bases, with 11 bases lying between them. Germline V CDR1 and CDR2: LNHDA, SQIVND (reference sequence). The CDR3 is 13 residues long. CDR3 bases: TGTGCCAGTAGTGAGGGACTTCGCGGGGAGCTGTTTTTT. As protein: CASSEGLRGELFF.

V and J are TRBV7-9 and TRBJ2-7; 10 bases agree with TRBD2. Germline V gene lookup returns CDR1 SEHNR and CDR2 FQNEAQ (reference sequence). The junction had 12 bases not matched to a gene; V was cut back by 0 bases and J by 7 bases. The CDR3 has 17 residues. CDR3 DNA: TGTGCCAGCAGCTTAGCGACCGGGACTAGCGCCCGCCTGGAGCAGTACTTC. Protein: CASSLATGTSARLEQYF.

This chain joins TRBV18 and TRBJ1-2, with TRBD1 matching over 10 bases. With V trimmed by 3 bases and J by 5 bases, 6 bases remained unmatched. The CDR3 covers 15 residues. The germline V gene has CDR1 KGHSH and CDR2 LQKENI. The CDR3 loop is CASSPSTGGAYGYTF. The DNA of the CDR3 is TGTGCCAGCTCACCGTCGACAGGGGGCGCGTATGGCTACACCTTC.

The chain recombines TRBV4-3 with TRBJ2-1, with D uncertain. The CDR3 sequence is 13 residues long. V dropped 3 bases and J dropped 5 bases, with 8 bases sitting between them. Germline CDR1 and CDR2: LGHNA and YSLEER. The CDR3 bases are TGCGCCAGCAGCCAGGGTAGCCACAATGAGCAGTTCTTC. Residues: CASSQGSHNEQFF.

This chain joins TRBV18 and TRBJ1-6; D might be TRBD1 (5 bases). CDR1 and CDR2 (germline): KGHSH, LQKENI. This CDR3 is 13 amino acids long. V was shortened by 4 bases and J by 8 bases, with 9 bases between the two germline ends. The DNA for the CDR3 is TGTGCCAGCTCACAAGAAGGGGATTCACCCCTCCACTTT. Its protein is CASSQEGDSPLHF.

This chain joins TRBV28 and TRBJ2-3, with 9 bases fitting TRBD2. There are 16 residues in the CDR3. Germline CDR1 and CDR2: MDHEN and SYDVKM. Losses at the gene ends were 4 bases for V and 5 bases for J; bases not matched to a gene: 10. CDR3 region: CASSWRSGRGIDTQYF. In nucleotides, the CDR3 is TGTGCCAGCAGTTGGCGTAGCGGGAGAGGTATAGATACGCAGTATTTT.

V is TRBV3-1 (or the pseudogene TRBV3-2) and J is TRBJ1-2, with 7 nucleotides matching TRBD1. V lost 4 bases and J lost 2; bases outside the gene matches: 19. The CDR3 consists of 19 residues. Germline-derived CDR1 and CDR2 are LGHDT and YNNKEL (reference sequence). The CDR3 loop reads CASSRNLKRQGSYNYGYTF. The CDR3 region has the DNA TGTGCCAGCAGCCGAAATCTTAAGCGACAGGGATCATACAACTATGGCTACACCTTC.

The chain recombines TRBV12-3 or TRBV12-4 with TRBJ1-2; D gene ambiguous. The CDR3 sequence is 12 residues long. Trimming removed 6 bases at V and 4 bases at J, with 9 bases between. CDR3 DNA sequence: TGTGCCAGCAGCCCGGGGATCTATGGCTACACCTTC. It yields the protein CASSPGIYGYTF.

V is TRBV7-8 and J is TRBJ2-5; 7 nucleotides align to TRBD1. Germline trimming cut 3 bases from V and 3 bases from J; bases unmatched to any gene: 4. This CDR3 contains 14 residues. From germline, CDR1 is SGHVS and CDR2 FQNEAQ. The CDR3 loop reads CASSFRDRKETQYF. In nucleotides, the CDR3 is TGTGCCAGCAGCTTCCGGGACAGAAAAGAGACCCAGTACTTC.

The chain has TRBV7-2 and TRBJ2-3, with D tentatively TRBD2 (6 bases). Trimming left V 7 bases short and J 6 bases short, with 20 bases between. The CDR3 spans 15 residues. The germline CDR1 and CDR2 sequences are SGHTA and FQGNSA. CDR3 nucleotides: TGTGCCAGCACCGAGGTTGCGGGGCTCATGGATACGCAGTATTTT. Protein product: CASTEVAGLMDTQYF.

V usage is TRBV3-1 (or the pseudogene TRBV3-2) and J usage is TRBJ2-3; TRBD2 aligns across 13 bases. The germline V gene encodes CDR1 LGHDT and CDR2 YNNKEL (reference sequence). The CDR3 is 17 amino acids. J was trimmed by 1 base and V by 1 base; bases with no gene match: 2. Here the CDR3 DNA reads TGTGCCAGCAGCCAAGGGACTAGCGGGGGAGGCACAGATACGCAGTATTTT. Translated, it gives CASSQGTSGGGTDTQYF.

The chain uses TRBV6-5 and TRBJ2-7; no clear D gene. Between the trimmed V and J ends, which lost 10 bases and 5 bases, there was a span of 12 bases. This CDR3 region has 11 residues. Germline V gives CDR1 MNHEY, CDR2 SVGAGI. This CDR3 reads CATTRFHEQYF. CDR3 sequence (DNA): TGTGCCACCACGCGGTTCCACGAGCAGTACTTC.

V usage is TRBV9 and J usage is TRBJ1-2; D may be TRBD1 (5 bases). In germline, CDR1 is SGDLS, CDR2 YYNGEE. The CDR3 covers 15 residues. The ends were cut back, 0 bases at V and 7 bases at J, with 16 bases in the middle. CDR3 coding DNA: TGTGCCAGCAGCGTAGGTCGGGGGATGGACCCTGGCTACACCTTC. Its protein product is CASSVGRGMDPGYTF.

This clone was recorded many times. This chain uses TRBV7-3 with TRBJ2-6; maybe TRBD1 (5 bases). Trimming removed 4 bases at V and 4 bases at J, with 11 bases between. The CDR3 sequence is 15 residues long. CDR1 is SGHTA and CDR2 is FQGTGA in the germline V gene. CDR3 bases: TGTGCCAGCAGCTCAGACAGTCTGGGGGCCAACGTCCTGACTTTC. Its protein product is CASSSDSLGANVLTF. The variable domain in full, with the rest retrieved from reference TRBV7-3 and TRBJ2-6, is GAGVSQTPSNKVTEKGKYVELRCDPISGHTALYWYRQSLGQGPEFLIYFQGTGAADDSGLPNDRFFAVRPEGSVSTLKIQRTERGDSAVYLCASSSDSLGANVLTFGAGSRLTVL.

The chain couples TRBV5-1 to TRBJ1-2; perhaps TRBD1 as D (6 bases). The CDR3 spans 13 residues. V was cut by 3 bases and J by 9 bases, with 15 bases left in between. Germline CDR1 SGHRS, CDR2 YFSETQ. This chain's CDR3 is CASSSQPQGSYTF. CDR3 coding DNA: TGCGCCAGCAGCTCCCAACCACAGGGAAGCTACACCTTC.

The rearrangement joins TRBV28 to TRBJ2-6, with a possible D match to TRBD1 (6 bases). The germline CDR1 and CDR2 sequences are MDHEN and SYDVKM. V lost 6 bases and J 4 bases, leaving 13 bases between the germline ends. The CDR3 is 15 amino acids. CDR3 residues: CASSLLGAGANVLTF. The CDR3 bases are TGTGCCAGCAGCCTCCTGGGGGCGGGGGCCAACGTCCTGACTTTC.

This clone appeared a single time. The chain has TRBV28 and TRBJ2-5; a weak D match, TRBD1 (6 bases). This CDR3 region has 16 residues. Germline V gives CDR1 MDHEN, CDR2 SYDVKM. The V and J ends lost 3 bases and 2 bases respectively, with 16 bases between them. Here the CDR3 reads CASSLRPGRGQETQYF. The CDR3 DNA follows: TGTGCCAGCAGTTTGCGGCCCGGAAGGGGGCAAGAGACCCAGTACTTC.

The gene calls are TRBV28 and TRBJ2-3, with 8 positions matching TRBD1. Germline loops: CDR1 MDHEN, CDR2 SYDVKM. V shed 6 bases, J shed 1 base, and the junction held 6 bases outside the gene matches. The CDR3 runs 15 residues. The CDR3 here is CASSPQGVGTDTQYF. The CDR3 region has the DNA TGTGCCAGCAGCCCACAGGGGGTAGGCACAGATACGCAGTATTTT.

This clone was seen only once. The chain has TRBV7-9 and TRBJ2-5; possibly TRBD1 for D (6 bases). Trimming stripped 6 bases from V and 5 bases from J, with 13 bases between. The CDR3 runs to 13 residues. Germline CDR1 reads SEHNR; CDR2 reads FQNEAQ (reference sequence). CDR3 region: CASSSRGRETQYF. The CDR3 bases are TGTGCCAGCAGTTCCAGGGGCCGGGAGACCCAGTACTTC.

This clone was seen a single time. The chain couples TRBV2 to TRBJ2-6, with TRBD1 identical over 12 bases. Losses at the gene ends were 8 bases for V and 4 bases for J; bases not matched to a gene: 9. The germline CDR1 and CDR2 sequences are SNHLY and FYNNEI. The CDR3 length is 17 residues. CDR3 nucleotide sequence: TGTGCCAGCTCGTCCGGGACAGGGGGCTCCGGGGCCAACGTCCTGACTTTC. It is translated as CASSSGTGGSGANVLTF.

This clone was seen just once. This chain uses TRBV2 with TRBJ2-2; tentatively, D is TRBD1 (6 bases). This CDR3 has 15 amino acids. Per the germline V gene, CDR1 is SNHLY and CDR2 is FYNNEI. The germline V and J ends were trimmed by 7 bases and 4 bases, with 16 bases remaining between them. The CDR3 coding sequence is TGTGCCAGCAACCAACGCGGACAGAGCACCGGGGAGCTGTTTTTT. It specifies CASNQRGQSTGELFF.

V is TRBV19 and J is TRBJ2-5; 7 bases match TRBD1. Germline-derived CDR1 and CDR2 are LNHDA and SQIVND (reference sequence). With 3 bases clipped from V and 13 bases from J, the junction kept 5 bases outside the gene matches. This CDR3 contains 11 residues. The CDR3 is CASSIVGQTYF. CDR3 coding DNA: TGTGCCAGTAGTATCGTGGGACAGACGTACTTC.

This clone has a single count. DNA of the CDR3: TGCGCCAGCAGCGTGATACAGGGGATTGCGGGGGAGCTGTTTTTT. Translation: CASSVIQGIAGELFF. The V and J genes are TRBV5-1 and TRBJ2-2; 7 bases agree with TRBD1. CDR3 length: 15 residues. With V trimmed by 4 bases and J by 8 bases, 11 bases remained unmatched. Germline V CDR1 and CDR2: SGHRS, YFSETQ.

V is TRBV18 and J is TRBJ1-1; 9 bases agree with TRBD1. V lost 1 base, J lost 1 base, and 7 bases stayed unmatched. This CDR3 region has 17 residues. Germline-derived CDR1 and CDR2 are KGHSH and LQKENI. Here the CDR3 DNA reads TGTGCCAGCTCACCACTTCGACAGGGGGAGAGGAACACTGAAGCTTTCTTT. This encodes CASSPLRQGERNTEAFF.

The V call is TRBV28, the J call TRBJ2-7; 14 bases agree with TRBD2. The CDR3 runs to 16 residues. Looked up from germline, CDR1 is MDHEN and CDR2 is SYDVKM. J lost 3 bases, V lost 5 bases, and 6 bases had no gene match. CDR3 loop: CASSTAGTSGSYEQYF. DNA for the CDR3: TGTGCCAGCAGTACGGCCGGGACTAGCGGGAGCTACGAGCAGTACTTC.

This chain connects TRBV7-5 to TRBJ2-7; the listed D gene, TRBD2, was not tested against the DNA. TRBV7-5 is an annotated pseudogene. CDR3 length: 16 amino acids. The CDR3 reads CARSTQLAGGVYEQYF. The CDR3 DNA is TGTGCCAGAAGCACCCAACTAGCGGGGGGTGTCTACGAGCAGTACTTC.

This clone has a handful of counts. The chain joins TRBV19 to TRBJ1-5; 10 nucleotides line up with TRBD1. Germline CDR1 is LNHDA and CDR2 is SQIVND (reference sequence). The ends lost 5 bases at V and 6 bases at J; junction bases unmatched: 7. CDR3 length equals 15 residues. The CDR3 sequence: CASSARTGGGQPQHF. CDR3 bases: TGTGCCAGTAGTGCTCGGACAGGGGGAGGTCAGCCCCAGCATTTT.